The next 18 T cell receptor beta chains were all read from a single sample in a study of T cells in Graves' hyperthyroidism and ophthalmopathy. Researchers took RNA transcripts and amplified the TCR beta CDR3 regions from them. When the TCR CDR3 underwent first-round RT-PCR, the HTBI primer set was used. TCRdb passed the multiplex PCR reads through MiXCR, listing each CDR3 protein once. The table has fewer than 750,000 distinct CDR3 sequences, under 15% seen once. Source material: blood. The receptors come from a woman in her 40s with Graves' ophthalmopathy.

The chain combines TRBV11-2 with TRBJ2-7; possibly TRBD2 for D (6 bases). There are 16 residues in the CDR3. Germline V gives CDR1 SGHAT, CDR2 FQNNGV. V lost 2 bases and J 2 bases, leaving 16 bases between the germline ends. This CDR3 reads CASSLFPGWEAYEQYF. The CDR3 nucleotides are TGTGCCAGCAGCTTATTTCCCGGATGGGAGGCCTACGAGCAGTACTTC.

The table lists this clonotype with many counts. The chain carries TRBV28 and TRBJ2-7, with 12 bases matching TRBD2. The CDR3 is 15 residues long. Looked up from germline, CDR1 is MDHEN and CDR2 is SYDVKM. The trim removed 4 bases at V and 4 bases at J, leaving 5 bases unmatched. CDR3 bases: TGTGCCAGCAGTTCCATGACTAGCGGGAGATACGAGCAGTACTTC. Amino acid sequence: CASSSMTSGRYEQYF.

This clonotype has a count of ten or more. The chain couples TRBV12-3 or TRBV12-4 to TRBJ2-7; no firm D call. There are 12 residues in the CDR3. The V and J ends lost 7 bases and 1 base respectively, with 8 bases between them. The CDR3 reads CASTGLSYEQYF. CDR3 coding DNA: TGTGCCAGCACAGGTCTATCCTACGAGCAGTACTTC.

This clonotype was counted at least ten times. The genes are TRBV2 and TRBJ2-7; 8 bases align to TRBD1. Germline V gives CDR1 SNHLY, CDR2 FYNNEI. V was pared by 7 bases and J by 6 bases, with 8 bases of the junction left unmatched. The CDR3 extends over 13 amino acids. CDR3 protein: CASNQGAGREQYF. Here the CDR3 DNA reads TGTGCCAGCAATCAGGGGGCAGGGCGCGAGCAGTACTTC.

This clonotype showed up many times. The chain combines TRBV20-1 with TRBJ2-7; TRBD2 might be the D (7 bases). The germline CDR1 and CDR2 sequences are DFQATT and SNEGSKA (reference sequence). Deletions cut 3 bases from V and 5 bases from J, with 17 bases between. This CDR3 has 14 residues. The CDR3: CSAREGGSFNEQYF. Written as DNA, the CDR3 is TGCAGTGCTAGGGAGGGGGGGTCGTTCAACGAGCAGTACTTC.

The chain carries TRBV11-1 and TRBJ2-7, with 11 bases identical to TRBD2. Germline CDR1 SGHAT, CDR2 FQDESV (reference sequence). Trimming removed 4 bases from V and 7 bases from J; junction bases left unmatched: 6. The CDR3 contains 14 residues. CDR3 region: CASSYWTSGREQYF. The CDR3 DNA sequence: TGTGCCAGCAGCTACTGGACTAGCGGGCGGGAGCAGTACTTC.

The chain carries TRBV12-3 or TRBV12-4 and TRBJ2-7; D call uncertain. This CDR3 has 17 amino acids. V was cut by 5 bases and J by 0 bases, with 20 bases left in between. The CDR3 DNA reads as TGTGCCAGCAGTCTTAGCCGAACCGGAGCCAGCTCCTACGAGCAGTACTTC. Translation: CASSLSRTGASSYEQYF.

The chain carries TRBV11-2 and TRBJ2-4; a possible D gene is TRBD1 (7 bases). Trimming shortened V by 5 bases and J by 5 bases, and 13 bases separated the two germline ends. CDR1 SGHAT and CDR2 FQNNGV come from the germline V gene. The CDR3 covers 14 residues. CDR3: CASSLSRGENIQYF. As DNA, the CDR3 is TGTGCCAGCAGCCTTTCCAGGGGGGAAAACATTCAGTACTTC.

V gene TRBV20-1 combines with J gene TRBJ2-7; no firm D call. Deletions cut 6 bases from V and 6 bases from J, with 12 bases between. The CDR3 covers 11 residues. Germline CDR1 is DFQATT and CDR2 is SNEGSKA (reference sequence). DNA of the CDR3: TGCAGTGCAGTGAGGAGTGGCGAGCAGTACTTC. It is translated as CSAVRSGEQYF.

This clonotype was observed once. A much larger clone is a single base away; this may be a read error. The rearrangement uses TRBV12-3 or TRBV12-4 and TRBJ2-7; 7 bases fit TRBD1. This CDR3 comprises 14 residues. The CDR3 here is CAGSRGQQRLEQYF. In DNA form, the CDR3 reads TGTGCCGGCAGCCGGGGACAGCAGCGACTCGAGCAGTACTTC.

This clonotype was detected ten times or more. V is TRBV28 and J is TRBJ1-2; D remains unclear. Trimming removed 10 bases at V and 6 bases at J, with 12 bases between. From germline, CDR1 is MDHEN and CDR2 SYDVKM. The CDR3 consists of 11 residues. The CDR3 sequence is CAISYRHGYTF. In DNA form, the CDR3 reads TGTGCCATATCTTACAGACATGGCTACACCTTC.

The table lists this clonotype with a few counts. The chain employs TRBV2 and TRBJ2-2; D unresolved. Germline V lookup: CDR1 SNHLY, CDR2 FYNNEI. Trimming took off 4 bases at V and 4 bases at J, with 10 bases between the two ends. This CDR3 region has 14 residues. CDR3 sequence (DNA): TGTGCCAGCAGTGCCGGGCAGCTCACCGGGGAGCTGTTTTTT. It is translated as CASSAGQLTGELFF.

This clonotype showed up just a few times. This rearrangement joins TRBV6-5 to TRBJ2-5; 7 bases match TRBD1. This CDR3 region has 14 residues. Germline V gene sequence: CDR1 MNHEY, CDR2 SVGAGI. V gave up 4 bases and J gave up 5 bases; unmatched junction bases: 7. The CDR3 loop is CASSWRGGRETQYF. CDR3 coding DNA: TGTGCCAGCAGTTGGCGAGGGGGCCGGGAGACCCAGTACTTC.

V usage is TRBV4-1 and J usage is TRBJ1-1; no definite D call. The germline V and J ends were trimmed by 0 bases and 1 base, with 6 bases remaining between them. The CDR3 covers 14 residues. The germline gives CDR1 MGHRA, CDR2 YSYEKL. This chain's CDR3 is CASSQERANTEAFF. CDR3 nucleotides: TGCGCCAGCAGCCAAGAACGGGCGAACACTGAAGCTTTCTTT.

The rearrangement joins TRBV4-1 to TRBJ2-7, with D tentatively TRBD1 or TRBD2 (5 bases each). This CDR3 has 14 residues. V was cut by 1 base and J by 5 bases, with 12 bases left in between. Germline V lookup: CDR1 MGHRA, CDR2 YSYEKL. The DNA of the CDR3 is TGCGCCAGCAGCCAAGGCCAGGGACGGCACGAGCAGTACTTC. It specifies CASSQGQGRHEQYF.

The chain is built from TRBV19 and TRBJ1-1; D is unresolved. Between the trimmed V and J ends, which lost 3 bases and 0 bases, there was a span of 5 bases. The germline gives CDR1 LNHDA, CDR2 SQIVND (reference sequence). There are 13 residues in the CDR3. The CDR3 protein is CASSMLVNTEAFF. In DNA, the CDR3 is TGTGCCAGTAGTATGCTAGTGAACACTGAAGCTTTCTTT.

This clonotype was observed many times. Written as DNA, the CDR3 is TGTGCCAGCAGTCCCGACCGATTTCGTGGCTACACCTTC. Amino acids: CASSPDRFRGYTF. The chain uses TRBV28 and TRBJ1-2; no clear D. Germline-derived CDR1 and CDR2 are MDHEN and SYDVKM. Trimming removed 5 bases at V and 7 bases at J, with 14 bases between. CDR3 length: 13 amino acids.

This clonotype was recorded a few times. The V and J genes are TRBV28 and TRBJ2-7; 8 positions agree with TRBD1. The ends lost 6 bases at V and 4 bases at J; junction bases unmatched: 11. Germline V gene lookup returns CDR1 MDHEN and CDR2 SYDVKM. The CDR3 runs 15 residues. CDR3 in amino acids: CASRGTGQGIYEQYF. For the CDR3, the DNA is TGTGCCAGCAGGGGGACCGGACAGGGAATTTACGAGCAGTACTTC. Full variable domain (remainder filled in from reference TRBV28 and TRBJ2-7): DVKVTQSSRYLVKRTGEKVFLECVQDMDHENMFWYRQDPGLGLRLIYFSYDVKMKEKGDIPEGYSVSREKKERFSLILESASTNQTSMYLCASRGTGQGIYEQYFGPGTRLTVT.